Reported below is one T cell receptor (beta chain). Antigen unknown. Surgery cases with the highest brain T cell transcript signatures were chosen for sequencing. Sequencing used immunoSEQ multiplex PCR; TCRdb keeps in-frame clones, though not all of them. The sample consists of 100,000 to 120,000 clones, approximately 94% of them appearing once. This record belongs to a study of brain T cells in children with intractable seizures. Findings and limits, study-wide: Patients' HCMV serostatus was unknown; virus specificity rests on CDR3 similarity alone. Absence of clones before surgery may stem from lower sequencing depth.

The CDR3 covers 14 residues. Looked up from germline, CDR1 is MNHEY and CDR2 is SMNVEV (reference sequence). The ends were cut back, 2 bases at V and 2 bases at J, with 10 bases in the middle. This clonotype was obtained from a boy under two years old with hemimegalencephaly and intractable seizures. This chain uses TRBV27 with TRBJ2-7; D is undetermined. Material: peripheral blood, obtained at surgery. The CDR3 spells CASSLTVTAYEQYF. CDR3 nucleotides: TGTGCCAGCAGTTTAACGGTCACAGCCTACGAGCAGTACTTC.